This T cell receptor beta chain stems from a study of cytomegalovirus exposure and HLA in healthy donors. Study results and caveats: Indistinguishable V segments, including TRBV6-2 and TRBV6-3, were excluded. Reports described diagnosis of cytomegalovirus status by the classifier as highly specific and sensitive. The authors later linked a missense DCLRE1C variant to TCR beta V- and J-gene trimming. Prior analysis indicated that the majority of TCR beta V segments exhibited productivity approximately 90% or approximately 30% of the time.

Worth noting for this clone: The antigen remains undetermined.

Losses at the gene ends were 4 bases for V and 0 bases for J; bases not matched to a gene: 2. The germline V gene has CDR1 SNHLY and CDR2 FYNNEI. The CDR3 is 14 amino acids. The PCR was carried out with 60 Vbeta primers and 13 Jbeta primers. Some clones are missing from TCRdb's copy, which holds only in-frame ones; the method was immunoSEQ multiplex PCR. The sample records a few hundred thousand clones, roughly four fifths being singletons. The specimen was PBMCs. This clonotype originated in a woman in her thirties or forties in good health and CMV-seropositive. This chain joins TRBV2 and TRBJ2-7; TRBD1 matches at 8 bases. The CDR3: CASSGTGTSYEQYF. The CDR3 region has the DNA TGTGCCAGCAGTGGGACAGGGACCTCCTACGAGCAGTACTTC.